What follows are 2 T cell receptor beta chains derived from one specimen sequenced in a study of cytomegalovirus exposure and HLA in healthy donors. The PCR contained 60 Vbeta and 13 Jbeta primers. Measured with immunoSEQ multiplex PCR; TCRdb has only the in-frame clones, and not every one. Found here are 200,000 to 250,000 clones, more than 65% of them singletons; the top ten hold under 0.8%. The sample consisted of PBMCs. The receptors shown here come from a man younger than 30 in good health and CMV-seronegative.

The sample holds one count of this clone. The chain carries TRBV19 and TRBJ2-5; the match to TRBD1 covers 9 bases. In germline, CDR1 is LNHDA, CDR2 SQIVND (reference sequence). This CDR3 comprises 17 residues. With 4 bases clipped from V and 5 bases from J, the junction kept 14 bases outside the gene matches. This CDR3 is CASSRNLPGQGGETQYF. CDR3 nucleotides: TGTGCCAGTAGTAGAAACCTCCCGGGACAGGGAGGGGAGACCCAGTACTTC. Full variable domain (rest looked up from reference TRBV19 and TRBJ2-5): DGGITQSPKYLFRKEGQNVTLSCEQNLNHDAMYWYRQDPGQGLRLIYYSQIVNDFQKGDIAEGYSVSREKKESFPLTVTSAQKNPTAFYLCASSRNLPGQGGETQYFGPGTRLLVL.

This chain uses TRBV28 with TRBJ1-2; D ambiguous. The CDR3 is 14 residues long. The germline V and J ends were trimmed by 3 bases and 3 bases, with 11 bases remaining between them. CDR1 and CDR2 (germline): MDHEN, SYDVKM. This CDR3 reads CASSLAASHYGYTF. The DNA for the CDR3 is TGTGCCAGCAGTTTGGCAGCGTCCCACTATGGCTACACCTTC.